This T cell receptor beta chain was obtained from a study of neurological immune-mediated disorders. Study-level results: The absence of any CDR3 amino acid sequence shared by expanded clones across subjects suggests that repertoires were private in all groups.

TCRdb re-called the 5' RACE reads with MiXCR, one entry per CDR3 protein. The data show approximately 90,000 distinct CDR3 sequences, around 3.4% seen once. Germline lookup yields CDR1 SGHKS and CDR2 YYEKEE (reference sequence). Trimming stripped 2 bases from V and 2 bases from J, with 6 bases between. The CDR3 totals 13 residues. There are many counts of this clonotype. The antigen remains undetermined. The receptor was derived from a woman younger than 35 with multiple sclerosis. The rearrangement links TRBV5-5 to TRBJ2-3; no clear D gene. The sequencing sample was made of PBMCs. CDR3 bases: TGTGCCAGCAGCTTCCCCCACACAGATACGCAGTATTTT. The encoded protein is CASSFPHTDTQYF.